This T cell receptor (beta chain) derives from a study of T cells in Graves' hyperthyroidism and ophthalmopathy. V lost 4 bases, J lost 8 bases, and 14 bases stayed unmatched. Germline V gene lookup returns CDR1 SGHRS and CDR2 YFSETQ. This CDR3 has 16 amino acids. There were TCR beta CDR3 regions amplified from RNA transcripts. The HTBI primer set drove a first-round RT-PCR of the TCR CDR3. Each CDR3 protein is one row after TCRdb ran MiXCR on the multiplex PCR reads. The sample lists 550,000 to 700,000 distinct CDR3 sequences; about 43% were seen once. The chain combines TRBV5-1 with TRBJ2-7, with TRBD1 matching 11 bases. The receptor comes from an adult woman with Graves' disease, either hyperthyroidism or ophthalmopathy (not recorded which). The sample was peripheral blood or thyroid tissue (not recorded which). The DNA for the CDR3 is TGCGCCAGCAGCCCTGGGACAGGGGGTTTCTACGAGCAGCAGTACTTC. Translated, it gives CASSPGTGGFYEQQYF.